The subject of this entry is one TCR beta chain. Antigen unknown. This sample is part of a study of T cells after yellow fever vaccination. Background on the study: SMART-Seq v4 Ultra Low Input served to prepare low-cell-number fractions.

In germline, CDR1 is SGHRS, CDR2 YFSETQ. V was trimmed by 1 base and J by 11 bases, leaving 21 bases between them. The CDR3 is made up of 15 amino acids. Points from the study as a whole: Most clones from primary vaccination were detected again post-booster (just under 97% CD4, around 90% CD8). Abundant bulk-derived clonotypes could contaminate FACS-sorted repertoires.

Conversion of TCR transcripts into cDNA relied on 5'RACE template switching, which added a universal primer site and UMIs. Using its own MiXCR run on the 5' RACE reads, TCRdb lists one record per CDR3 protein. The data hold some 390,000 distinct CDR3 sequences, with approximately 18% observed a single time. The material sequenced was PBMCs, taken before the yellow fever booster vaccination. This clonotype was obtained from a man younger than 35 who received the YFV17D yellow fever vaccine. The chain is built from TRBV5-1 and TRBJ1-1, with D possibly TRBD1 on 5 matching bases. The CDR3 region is CASSLFLLGEGWAFF. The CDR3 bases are TGCGCCAGCAGCTTGTTTTTGCTGGGTGAGGGGTGGGCTTTCTTT. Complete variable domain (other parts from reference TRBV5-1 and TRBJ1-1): KAGVTQTPRYLIKTRGQQVTLSCSPISGHRSVSWYQQTPGQGLQFLFEYFSETQRNKGNFPGRFSGRQFSNSRSEMNVSTLELGDSALYLCASSLFLLGEGWAFFGQGTRLTVV.